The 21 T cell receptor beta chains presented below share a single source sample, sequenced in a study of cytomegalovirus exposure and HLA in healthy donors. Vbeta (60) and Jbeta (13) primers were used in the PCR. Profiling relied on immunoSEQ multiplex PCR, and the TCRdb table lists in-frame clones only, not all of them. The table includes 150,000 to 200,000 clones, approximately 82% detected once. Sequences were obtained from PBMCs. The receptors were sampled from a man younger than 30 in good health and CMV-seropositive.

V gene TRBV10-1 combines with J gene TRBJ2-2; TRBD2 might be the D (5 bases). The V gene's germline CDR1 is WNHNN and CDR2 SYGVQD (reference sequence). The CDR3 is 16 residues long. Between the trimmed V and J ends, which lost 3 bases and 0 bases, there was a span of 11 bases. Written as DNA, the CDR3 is TGCGCCAGCAGTGATCGAGCGGTCGCGAACACCGGGGAGCTGTTTTTT. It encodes CASSDRAVANTGELFF.

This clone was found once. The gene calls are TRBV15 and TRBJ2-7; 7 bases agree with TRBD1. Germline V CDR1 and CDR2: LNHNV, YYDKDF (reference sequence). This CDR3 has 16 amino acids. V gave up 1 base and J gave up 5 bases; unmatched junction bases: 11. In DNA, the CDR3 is TGTGCCACCAGCAGAGCCCGACAGGGAACGAGGCACGAGCAGTACTTC. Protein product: CATSRARQGTRHEQYF.

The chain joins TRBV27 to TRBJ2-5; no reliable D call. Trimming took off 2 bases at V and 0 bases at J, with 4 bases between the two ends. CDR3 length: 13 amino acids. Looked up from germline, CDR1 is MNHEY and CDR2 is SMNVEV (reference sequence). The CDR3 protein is CASSLGHQETQYF. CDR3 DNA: TGTGCCAGCAGTTTAGGGCACCAAGAGACCCAGTACTTC.

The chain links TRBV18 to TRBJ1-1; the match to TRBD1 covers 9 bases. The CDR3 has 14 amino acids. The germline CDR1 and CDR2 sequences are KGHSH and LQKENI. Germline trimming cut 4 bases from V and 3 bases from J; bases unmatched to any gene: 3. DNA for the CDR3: TGTGCCAGCTCACGGGGACAGGGTCACACTGAAGCTTTCTTT. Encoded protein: CASSRGQGHTEAFF.

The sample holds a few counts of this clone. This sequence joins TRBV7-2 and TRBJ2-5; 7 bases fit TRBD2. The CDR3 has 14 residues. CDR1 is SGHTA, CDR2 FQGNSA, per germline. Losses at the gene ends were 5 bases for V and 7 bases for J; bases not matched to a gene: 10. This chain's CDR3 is CASSPVTSHGTQYF. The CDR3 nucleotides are TGTGCCAGCAGCCCAGTGACTAGCCATGGGACCCAGTACTTC.

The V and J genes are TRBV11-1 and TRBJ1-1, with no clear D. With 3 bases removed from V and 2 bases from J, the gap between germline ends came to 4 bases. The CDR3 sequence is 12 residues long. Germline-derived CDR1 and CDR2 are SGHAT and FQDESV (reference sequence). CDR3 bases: TGTGCCAGCAGCTTTCAAAACACTGAAGCTTTCTTT. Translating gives CASSFQNTEAFF.

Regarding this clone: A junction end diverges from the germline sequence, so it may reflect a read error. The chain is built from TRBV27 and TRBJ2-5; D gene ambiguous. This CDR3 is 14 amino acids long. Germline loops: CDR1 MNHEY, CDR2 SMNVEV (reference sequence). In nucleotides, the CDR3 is TGTGCCAGCAGTGTATCAAGCCCACTAAGGACCCAGTACTTC. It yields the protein CASSVSSPLRTQYF.

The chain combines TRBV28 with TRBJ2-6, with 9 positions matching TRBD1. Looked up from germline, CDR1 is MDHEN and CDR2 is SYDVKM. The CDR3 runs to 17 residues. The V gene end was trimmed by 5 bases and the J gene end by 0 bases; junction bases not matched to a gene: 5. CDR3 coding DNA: TGTGCCAGCAGTCCCCACAGGGGGCTCTCTGGGGCCAACGTCCTGACTTTC. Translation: CASSPHRGLSGANVLTF.

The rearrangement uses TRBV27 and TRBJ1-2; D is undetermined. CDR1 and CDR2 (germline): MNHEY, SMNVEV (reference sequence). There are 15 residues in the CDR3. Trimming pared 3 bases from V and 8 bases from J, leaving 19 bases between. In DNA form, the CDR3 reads TGTGCCAGCAGTTTGGTCGGGCCCCGGGGTCTCGGCTACACCTTC. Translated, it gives CASSLVGPRGLGYTF.

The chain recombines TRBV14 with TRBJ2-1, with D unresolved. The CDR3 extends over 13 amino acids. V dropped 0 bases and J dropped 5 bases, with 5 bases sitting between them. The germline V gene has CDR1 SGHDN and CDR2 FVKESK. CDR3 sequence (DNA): TGTGCCAGCAGCCAAGATACGGACAATGAGCAGTTCTTC. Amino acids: CASSQDTDNEQFF.

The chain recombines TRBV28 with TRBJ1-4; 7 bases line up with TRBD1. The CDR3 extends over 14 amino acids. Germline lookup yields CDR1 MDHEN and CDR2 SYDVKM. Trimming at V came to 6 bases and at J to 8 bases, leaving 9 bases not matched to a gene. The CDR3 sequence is CASSLQGHSEKLFF. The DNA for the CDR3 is TGTGCCAGCAGCCTACAGGGGCATTCCGAAAAACTGTTTTTT.

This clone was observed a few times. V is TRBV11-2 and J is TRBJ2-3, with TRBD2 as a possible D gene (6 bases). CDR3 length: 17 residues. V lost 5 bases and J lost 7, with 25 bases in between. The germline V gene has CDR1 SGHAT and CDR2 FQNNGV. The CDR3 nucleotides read TGTGCCAGCAGCCCCTGGTATCGGGAGAGAGGTGTTCATACGCAGTATTTT. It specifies CASSPWYRERGVHTQYF.

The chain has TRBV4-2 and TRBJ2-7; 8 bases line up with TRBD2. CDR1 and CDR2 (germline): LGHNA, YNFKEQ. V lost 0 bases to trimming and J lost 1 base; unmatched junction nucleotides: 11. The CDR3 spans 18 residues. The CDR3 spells CASSQDPPTGTRSYEQYF. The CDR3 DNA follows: TGTGCCAGCAGCCAAGATCCCCCGACCGGGACTAGGTCCTACGAGCAGTACTTC.

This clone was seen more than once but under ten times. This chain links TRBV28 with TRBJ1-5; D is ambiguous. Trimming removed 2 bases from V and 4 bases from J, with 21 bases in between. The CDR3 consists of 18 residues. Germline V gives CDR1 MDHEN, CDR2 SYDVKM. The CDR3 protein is CASSLKSGGGIRNQPQHF. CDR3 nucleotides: TGTGCCAGCAGTTTAAAGTCCGGCGGAGGGATCCGGAATCAGCCCCAGCATTTT.

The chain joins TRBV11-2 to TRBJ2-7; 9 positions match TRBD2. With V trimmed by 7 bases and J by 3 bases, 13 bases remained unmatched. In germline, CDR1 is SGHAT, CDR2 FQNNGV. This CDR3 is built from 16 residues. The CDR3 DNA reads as TGTGCCAGCATTGGTTTGGCTAGCGGGGATTTCTACGAGCAGTACTTC. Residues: CASIGLASGDFYEQYF.

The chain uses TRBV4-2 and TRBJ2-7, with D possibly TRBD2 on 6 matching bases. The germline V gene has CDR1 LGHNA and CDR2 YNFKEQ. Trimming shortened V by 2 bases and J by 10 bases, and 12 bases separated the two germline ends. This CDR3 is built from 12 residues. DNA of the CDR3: TGTGCCAGCAGCCAACTTGGGCGGGAACAGTACTTC. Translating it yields CASSQLGREQYF.

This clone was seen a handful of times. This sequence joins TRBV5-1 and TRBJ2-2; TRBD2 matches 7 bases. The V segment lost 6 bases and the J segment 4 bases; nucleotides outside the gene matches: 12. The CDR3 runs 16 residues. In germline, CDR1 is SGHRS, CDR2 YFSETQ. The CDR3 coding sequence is TGCGCCAGCACCAAAATGGGCGGGAGCTTCACCGGGGAGCTGTTTTTT. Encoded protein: CASTKMGGSFTGELFF.

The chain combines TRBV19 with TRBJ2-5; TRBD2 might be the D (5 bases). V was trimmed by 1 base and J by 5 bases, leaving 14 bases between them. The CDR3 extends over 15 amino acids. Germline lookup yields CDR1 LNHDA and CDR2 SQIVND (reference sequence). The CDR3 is CASSIGRTTGETQYF. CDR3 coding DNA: TGTGCCAGTAGTATAGGCCGGACCACGGGGGAGACCCAGTACTTC.

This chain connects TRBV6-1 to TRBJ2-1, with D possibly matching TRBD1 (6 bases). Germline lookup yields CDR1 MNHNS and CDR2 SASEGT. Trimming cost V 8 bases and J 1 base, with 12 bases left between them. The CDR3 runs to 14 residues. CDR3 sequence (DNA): TGTGCCAGCTGGGGGCTAGATTCCTACAATGAGCAGTTCTTC. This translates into CASWGLDSYNEQFF.

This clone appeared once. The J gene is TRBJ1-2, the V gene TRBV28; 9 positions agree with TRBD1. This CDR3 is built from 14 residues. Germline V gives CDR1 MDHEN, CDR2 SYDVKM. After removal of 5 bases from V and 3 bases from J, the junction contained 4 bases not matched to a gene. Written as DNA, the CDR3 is TGTGCCAGCAGTCAGGGACAGGGAGACTATGGCTACACCTTC. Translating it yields CASSQGQGDYGYTF.

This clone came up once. Here the CDR3 DNA reads TGTGCCAGCAGGAAGGCGGGTCTTGAGGGTGCGACCCAGTACTTC. It translates to CASRKAGLEGATQYF. This rearrangement joins TRBV6-6 to TRBJ2-5, with D possibly being TRBD2 (5 bases). Germline V CDR1 and CDR2: MNHNY, SVGAGI (reference sequence). Trimming pared 6 bases from V and 7 bases from J, leaving 21 bases between. The CDR3 spans 15 residues.